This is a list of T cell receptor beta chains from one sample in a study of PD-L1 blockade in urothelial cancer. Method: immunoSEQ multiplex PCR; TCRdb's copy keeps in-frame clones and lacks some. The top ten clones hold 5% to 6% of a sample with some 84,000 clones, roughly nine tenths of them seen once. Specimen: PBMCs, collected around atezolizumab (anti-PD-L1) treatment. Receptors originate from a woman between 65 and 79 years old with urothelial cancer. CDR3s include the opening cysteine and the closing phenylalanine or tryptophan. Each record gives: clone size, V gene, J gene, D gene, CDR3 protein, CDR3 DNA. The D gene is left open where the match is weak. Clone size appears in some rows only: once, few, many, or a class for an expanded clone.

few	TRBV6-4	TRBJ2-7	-	CARGGASSYEQYF	TGTGCCAGGGGCGGGGCCAGCTCCTACGAGCAGTACTTC
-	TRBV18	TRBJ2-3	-	CASSPRQTDTQYF	TGTGCCAGCTCACCACGGCAGACAGATACGCAGTATTTT
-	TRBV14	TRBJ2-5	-	CASSQEARQEETQYF	TGTGCCAGCAGCCAAGAGGCCAGGCAGGAAGAGACCCAGTACTTC
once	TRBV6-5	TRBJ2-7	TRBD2	CASSYFSGTNEQYF	TGTGCCAGCAGTTACTTTAGCGGGACGAACGAGCAGTACTTC
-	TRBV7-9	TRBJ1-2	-	CASSRWGGQLTNYGYTF	TGTGCCAGCAGCCGTTGGGGGGGCCAGCTTACTAACTATGGCTACACCTTC
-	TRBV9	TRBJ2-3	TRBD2	CASSATSGTQYF	TGTGCCAGCAGCGCAACTAGCGGTACGCAGTATTTT
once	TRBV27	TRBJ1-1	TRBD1	CASSLKQGRTEAFF	TGTGCCAGCAGTCTTAAACAGGGGCGGACTGAAGCTTTCTTT
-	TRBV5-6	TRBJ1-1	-	CASSQTGNTEAFF	TGTGCCAGCAGCCAAACAGGGAACACTGAAGCTTTCTTT
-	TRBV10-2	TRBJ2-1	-	CASPSHRGAYNEQFF	TGCGCCAGCCCCTCACATAGGGGCGCCTACAATGAGCAGTTCTTC
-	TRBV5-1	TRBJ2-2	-	CASSGEVPNTGELFF	TGCGCCAGCAGTGGAGAGGTCCCGAACACCGGGGAGCTGTTTTTT
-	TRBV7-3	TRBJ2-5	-	CASSSGTGETQYF	TGTGCCAGCAGCTCCGGGACTGGGGAGACCCAGTACTTC
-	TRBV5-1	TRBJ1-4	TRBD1	CASSSGQPFATNEKLFF	TGCGCCAGCAGCTCGGGACAGCCCTTCGCAACTAATGAAAAACTGTTTTTT
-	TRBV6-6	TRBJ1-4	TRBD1	CASRDRGGMEKLFF	TGTGCCAGCAGGGACAGGGGGGGGATGGAAAAACTGTTTTTT
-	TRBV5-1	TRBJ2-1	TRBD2	CASSLDGTSGYNEQFF	TGCGCCAGCAGCTTAGACGGGACTAGCGGCTACAATGAGCAGTTCTTC
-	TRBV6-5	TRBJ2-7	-	CASSYGGTYEQYF	TGTGCCAGCAGTTACGGCGGGACCTACGAGCAGTACTTC
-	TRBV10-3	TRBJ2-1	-	CAISEYRQARSSYNEQFF	TGTGCCATCAGTGAGTACCGACAGGCGAGAAGCTCCTACAATGAGCAGTTCTTC
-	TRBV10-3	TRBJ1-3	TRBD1	CAISVGQGTAGNTIYF	TGTGCCATCAGTGTGGGACAGGGCACAGCTGGAAACACCATATATTTT
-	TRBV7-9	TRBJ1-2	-	CASSLTSNYGYTF	TGTGCCAGCAGCCTGACATCTAACTATGGCTACACCTTC
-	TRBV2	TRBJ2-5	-	CASSASTQNWETQYF	TGTGCCAGCAGTGCTTCCACCCAAAACTGGGAGACCCAGTACTTC
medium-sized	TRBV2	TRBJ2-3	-	CASLGVGTQYF	TGTGCCAGCCTAGGCGTTGGTACGCAGTATTTT
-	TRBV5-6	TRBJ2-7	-	CASRKGVASYEQYF	TGTGCCAGCAGAAAGGGGGTCGCCTCCTACGAGCAGTACTTC
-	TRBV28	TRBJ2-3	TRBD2	CASSPPLAGIDF	TGTGCCAGCAGCCCCCCCTTAGCGGGAATTGATTTT
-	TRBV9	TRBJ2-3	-	CASSVGLGLLTDTQYF	TGTGCCAGCAGCGTAGGTCTGGGGCTCCTCACAGATACGCAGTATTTT
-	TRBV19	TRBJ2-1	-	CASRTVTEQFF	TGTGCCAGCCGGACAGTGACTGAGCAGTTCTTC
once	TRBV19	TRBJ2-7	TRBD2	CASSNSGSGEQYF	TGTGCCAGTAGTAATAGCGGGAGTGGCGAGCAGTACTTC
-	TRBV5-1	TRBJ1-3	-	CASSGDMGNTIYF	TGCGCCAGCAGCGGGGACATGGGAAACACCATATATTTT
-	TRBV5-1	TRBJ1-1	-	CASSSLGVRENTEAFF	TGCGCCAGCAGCTCCTTAGGAGTCAGGGAGAACACTGAAGCTTTCTTT
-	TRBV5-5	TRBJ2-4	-	CASSSFVGGLAKNIQYF	TGTGCCAGCAGCTCTTTCGTAGGGGGTCTAGCCAAAAACATTCAGTACTTC
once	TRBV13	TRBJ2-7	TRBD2	CASSTPSGGAYEQYF	TGTGCCAGCAGCACCCCTAGCGGGGGGGCTTACGAGCAGTACTTC
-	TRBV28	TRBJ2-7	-	CASSSGLRNYEQYF	TGTGCCAGCAGCTCGGGACTTCGGAACTACGAGCAGTACTTC
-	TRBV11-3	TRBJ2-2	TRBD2	CASSPHLGLAGHGSGELFF	TGTGCCAGCAGCCCCCACCTTGGACTAGCGGGTCATGGGAGCGGGGAGCTGTTTTTT
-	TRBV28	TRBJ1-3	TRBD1	CASSLSGTGGRTIYF	TGTGCCAGCAGTTTATCCGGGACAGGAGGAAGAACCATATATTTT
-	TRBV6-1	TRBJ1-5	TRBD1	CASEGDSLYQPQHF	TGTGCCAGCGAAGGGGACAGCCTTTACCAGCCCCAGCATTTT
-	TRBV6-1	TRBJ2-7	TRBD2	CASSESGGLAGGHYEQYF	TGTGCCAGCAGTGAAAGTGGGGGACTAGCGGGAGGCCACTACGAGCAGTACTTC
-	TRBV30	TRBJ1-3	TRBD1	CAWGRPTTGGKNTIYF	TGTGCCTGGGGCCGCCCGACGACAGGGGGGAAAAACACCATATATTTT
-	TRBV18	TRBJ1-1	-	CASSATGRGTEAFF	TGTGCCAGCTCAGCAACAGGGAGGGGTACTGAAGCTTTCTTT
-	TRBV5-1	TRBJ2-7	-	CASSLVVSGPYEQYF	TGCGCCAGCAGCTTGGTAGTATCAGGGCCCTACGAGCAGTACTTC
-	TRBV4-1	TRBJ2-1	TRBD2	CASSPPGTSGRNEQFF	TGCGCCAGCAGCCCTCCCGGGACTAGCGGGAGGAATGAGCAGTTCTTC
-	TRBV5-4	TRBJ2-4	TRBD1	CASSWGTGGAKNIQYF	TGTGCCAGCAGCTGGGGGACAGGGGGCGCCAAAAACATTCAGTACTTC
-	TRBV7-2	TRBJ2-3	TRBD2	CASSRRGLAATDTQYF	TGTGCCAGCAGCCGGAGGGGACTAGCGGCCACAGATACGCAGTATTTT
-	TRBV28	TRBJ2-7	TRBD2	CASSFPSRTSGEQYF	TGTGCCAGCAGTTTCCCCTCCCGGACTAGCGGCGAGCAGTACTTC
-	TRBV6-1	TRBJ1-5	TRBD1	CASIRGQGSQPQHF	TGTGCCAGCATCCGGGGACAGGGCAGTCAGCCCCAGCATTTT
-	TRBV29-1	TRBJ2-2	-	CSAVQGGTGELFF	TGCAGCGCAGTACAAGGAGGGACCGGGGAGCTGTTTTTT
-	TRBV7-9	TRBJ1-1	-	CAGHRENSNTEAFF	TGTGCCGGCCACAGGGAGAATAGTAACACTGAAGCTTTCTTT
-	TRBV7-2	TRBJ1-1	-	CASSFPPGMNTEAFF	TGTGCCAGCAGCTTTCCCCCAGGGATGAACACTGAAGCTTTCTTT
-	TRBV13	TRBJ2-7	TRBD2	CASSSGGGRASEQYF	TGTGCCAGCAGCTCCGGTGGGGGGAGGGCCTCCGAGCAGTACTTC
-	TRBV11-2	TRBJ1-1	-	CASSLLRGAPRTEAFF	TGTGCCAGCAGCCTGCTTCGGGGAGCCCCGAGGACTGAAGCTTTCTTT
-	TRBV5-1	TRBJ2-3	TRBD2	CASSLVLAGERDTQYF	TGCGCCAGCAGCTTGGTCCTAGCGGGAGAAAGAGATACGCAGTATTTT
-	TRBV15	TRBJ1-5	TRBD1	CATSSGGQKLGGLTHF	TGTGCCACCAGCAGCGGGGGACAGAAGCTTGGAGGGCTTACACATTTT
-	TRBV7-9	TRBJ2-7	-	CASSHSYEQYF	TGTGCCAGCAGCCACTCCTACGAGCAGTACTTC
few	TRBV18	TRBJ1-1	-	CASSSTDPNTEAFF	TGTGCCAGCTCATCGACAGATCCGAACACTGAAGCTTTCTTT
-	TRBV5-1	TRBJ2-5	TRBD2	CASSLAGVQETQYF	TGCGCCAGCAGCTTAGCGGGGGTACAAGAGACCCAGTACTTC